This is a list of T cell receptor beta chains from one sample in a study of CD8 T cells in ankylosing spondylitis. TCRdb re-derived calls from the 5' RACE reads in MiXCR, one entry per CDR3 protein. The data contain 670,000 or so distinct CDR3 sequences, 19% of them singletons. The specimen was blood, either unsorted or a sorted T cell fraction (not recorded which). The receptors derive from a male donor with ankylosing spondylitis. CDR3s leave out the opening cysteine and the closing phenylalanine or tryptophan.

V gene | CDR3 length | CDR3 protein
TRBV6-5 | 10 | ASRQNRNEQF
TRBV7-2 | 15 | ASSPRTSGSPFNEQF
TRBV20-1 | 13 | SARDKEIAAYEQY
TRBV4-1 | 13 | ASSQDGFGANVLT
TRBV7-6 | 17 | ASSLGHGSGSHARYEQY
TRBV6-1 | 14 | ASSPAGGRRADTQY
TRBV12-3/TRBV12-4 | 13 | ASPGEEMDNSPLH
TRBV12-3/TRBV12-4 | 13 | ASSTTGQGDNEQF
TRBV2 | 12 | ASTPGLGRDTQY
TRBV12-3/TRBV12-4 | 11 | ASGVRLNTEAF
TRBV5-6 | 12 | ASRQRDHTGELF
TRBV7-9 | 13 | ASSAGTGSLNEQF
TRBV12-3/TRBV12-4 | 14 | ASSLKSGRADEKLF
TRBV15 | 12 | ATSRVGPGETQY
TRBV4-1 | 14 | ASSQERLAAYNEQF
TRBV12-3/TRBV12-4 | 12 | ASSPTANSYEQY
TRBV3-1 | 11 | ASSQALGRESV
TRBV28 | 12 | ASSPASGSNEQF
TRBV28 | 13 | ASSRNTGTRSIQY
TRBV3-1 | 14 | ASSPPGTETYYGYT
TRBV7-9 | 13 | ASSLVPGTPYGYT
TRBV12-3/TRBV12-4 | 14 | ASSSLTGVTYNEQF
TRBV20-1 | 10 | SALGQQETQY
TRBV30 | 12 | AWSIDTNTGELF
TRBV4-1 | 11 | ASRPSGSSEQF
TRBV29-1 | 13 | SVGRERLSVTEAF
TRBV20-1 | 9 | SAAGITEQY
TRBV2 | 13 | ASSEPTEGPSEAF
TRBV20-1 | 15 | SASAVQTGGGTDTQY
TRBV9 | 11 | ASSVATVGEQY
TRBV18 | 13 | ASSPPKGPVYEQY
TRBV6-1 | 13 | ASREGEGMNTEAF
TRBV4-2 | 13 | ASSVGDPSYNEQF
TRBV29-1 | 16 | SVEVPGFETAYRETQY
TRBV6-1 | 12 | ASSDPSEVRPQH
TRBV6-5 | 10 | ASTAGGDEQF
TRBV2 | 14 | ASTMAGGTFYNEQF